The rows below give T cell receptor beta chains drawn from one sample of a study of cytomegalovirus exposure and HLA in healthy donors. Assay: immunoSEQ multiplex PCR; the TCRdb copy retains only in-frame clones and omits some. The sample yields approximately 180,000 clones, 75% to 85% seen once. The material sequenced was PBMCs. These receptors all stem from a woman aged 25 to 45 in good health and CMV-seropositive. Each CDR3 is given with its conserved first and last residue. Each record gives: clone size, J gene, D gene, V gene, CDR3 protein, CDR3 DNA. D genes are given only for firm matches. Clone size appears in some rows only: once, few, many, or a class for an expanded clone.

clone_size: NA
j_call: TRBJ2-7
d_call: NA
v_call: TRBV6-5
cdr3_aa: CASRTGMGYEQYF
cdr3_nt: TGTGCCAGCAGGACAGGTATGGGATACGAGCAGTACTTC

clone_size: NA
j_call: TRBJ2-3
d_call: NA
v_call: TRBV9
cdr3_aa: CASSLHGVADTQYF
cdr3_nt: TGTGCCAGCAGCCTACACGGGGTGGCAGATACGCAGTATTTT

clone_size: NA
j_call: TRBJ2-6
d_call: NA
v_call: TRBV19
cdr3_aa: CASSQNREDVLTF
cdr3_nt: TGTGCCAGTAGTCAGAACAGGGAAGACGTCCTGACTTTC

clone_size: once
j_call: TRBJ2-6
d_call: NA
v_call: TRBV27
cdr3_aa: CASSPWSGIGANVLTF
cdr3_nt: TGTGCCAGCAGTCCATGGTCCGGGATTGGGGCCAACGTCCTGACTTTC

clone_size: once
j_call: TRBJ2-1
d_call: NA
v_call: TRBV5-6
cdr3_aa: CASSLATISYNEQFF
cdr3_nt: TGTGCCAGCAGCCTGGCGACTATCTCCTACAATGAGCAGTTCTTC

clone_size: once
j_call: TRBJ1-2
d_call: TRBD1
v_call: TRBV19
cdr3_aa: CASSIDRGDGYTF
cdr3_nt: TGTGCCAGTAGTATCGACAGGGGTGATGGCTACACCTTC

clone_size: NA
j_call: TRBJ2-1
d_call: NA
v_call: TRBV4-2
cdr3_aa: CASSQDRTHNEQFF
cdr3_nt: TGTGCCAGCAGCCAAGACCGGACTCACAATGAGCAGTTCTTC

clone_size: NA
j_call: TRBJ2-7
d_call: TRBD2
v_call: TRBV10-3
cdr3_aa: CAVAWTSASYEQYF
cdr3_nt: TGTGCCGTCGCGTGGACTAGCGCGTCCTACGAGCAGTACTTC

clone_size: NA
j_call: TRBJ1-2
d_call: TRBD1
v_call: TRBV19
cdr3_aa: CASSGTVNYGYTF
cdr3_nt: TGTGCCAGCTCCGGGACAGTCAACTATGGCTACACCTTC

clone_size: NA
j_call: TRBJ2-5
d_call: TRBD2
v_call: TRBV28
cdr3_aa: CASSLASGKETQYF
cdr3_nt: TGTGCCAGCAGTTTAGCTAGCGGGAAAGAGACCCAGTACTTC

clone_size: NA
j_call: TRBJ1-1
d_call: NA
v_call: TRBV4-2
cdr3_aa: CASSQGTSNTEAFF
cdr3_nt: TGTGCCAGCAGCCAGGGGACATCGAACACTGAAGCTTTCTTT